A single sample is the source of the 25 T cell receptor beta chains below, sequenced in a study of shared clonotypes between healthy human individuals. The table came from immunoSEQ multiplex PCR; TCRdb's copy has only in-frame clones and leaves some out. This table has 1,500,000 or so clones, around 98.5% appearing once. Sequenced material: naive CD4+ T cells sorted from blood. Subset meaning: CD45RA+ positively selected. The origin of the receptors is a man aged 25 to 45 in good health.

The genes are TRBV10-3 and TRBJ2-7, with 7 bases fitting TRBD1. V dropped 2 bases and J dropped 2; count of bases not matched to a gene: 6. Germline CDR1 is ENHRY and CDR2 is SYGVKD. This CDR3 region has 15 residues. CDR3 nucleotides: TGTGCCATCAGTGAGAGGGGAGACAGGGCCTACGAGCAGTACTTC. This codes for CAISERGDRAYEQYF.

V is TRBV25-1 and J is TRBJ2-1, with 8 positions matching TRBD1. In germline, CDR1 is MGHDK, CDR2 SYGVNS. There are 17 residues in the CDR3. The ends lost 8 bases at V and 7 bases at J; junction bases unmatched: 19. CDR3 in DNA: TGTGCCAGCTCCGAATGGCAGGGGGCCCCTCTATTGAATGAGCAGTTCTTC. It specifies CASSEWQGAPLLNEQFF.

The V and J genes are TRBV11-2 and TRBJ2-1, with D possibly matching TRBD2 (5 bases). Germline lookup yields CDR1 SGHAT and CDR2 FQNNGV. This CDR3 has 13 amino acids. Trimming removed 8 bases at V and 3 bases at J, with 11 bases between. The CDR3 loop is CASRRSIYNEQFF. CDR3 bases: TGTGCCAGCCGGAGGAGCATCTACAATGAGCAGTTCTTC.

The chain uses TRBV18 and TRBJ1-2; the D gene is possibly TRBD1 (5 bases). The CDR3 runs 15 residues. The V end lost 3 bases, the J end lost 8 bases, and 19 bases lay between the germline ends. CDR1 is KGHSH, CDR2 LQKENI, per germline. DNA of the CDR3: TGTGCCAGCTCACCCCCAGGACCGGGACGGGGCGGCTACACCTTC. Amino acids: CASSPPGPGRGGYTF. Looking up the rest from reference TRBV18 and TRBJ1-2 gives the full variable domain: NAGVMQNPRHLVRRRGQEARLRCSPMKGHSHVYWYRQLPEEGLKFMVYLQKENIIDESGMPKERFSAEFPKEGPSILRIQQVVRGDSAAYFCASSPPGPGRGGYTFGSGTRLTVV.

The chain recombines TRBV10-1 with TRBJ1-1, with 8 bases lining up with TRBD1. V gave up 6 bases and J gave up 6 bases; unmatched junction bases: 12. Germline CDR1 WNHNN, CDR2 SYGVQD (reference sequence). The CDR3 sequence is 15 residues long. This CDR3 is CASSALGQGTAEAFF. Here the CDR3 DNA reads TGCGCCAGCAGCGCCCTTGGACAGGGAACAGCTGAAGCTTTCTTT.

V and J are TRBV5-1 and TRBJ1-5; no clear D. Germline V gene lookup returns CDR1 SGHRS and CDR2 YFSETQ. This CDR3 region has 15 residues. Between the trimmed V and J ends, which lost 0 bases and 7 bases, there was a span of 14 bases. The CDR3 loop reads CASSLGPNQRQPQHF. The DNA for the CDR3 is TGCGCCAGCAGCTTGGGGCCCAACCAAAGACAGCCCCAGCATTTT.

The chain uses TRBV6-6 and TRBJ1-1, with D perhaps TRBD1 (5 bases). From germline, CDR1 is MNHNY and CDR2 SVGAGI (reference sequence). The CDR3 spans 12 residues. The ends were cut back, 11 bases at V and 6 bases at J, with 16 bases in the middle. This CDR3 reads CAVMGTGAEAFF. DNA of the CDR3: TGTGCCGTCATGGGGACGGGGGCTGAAGCTTTCTTT.

J is TRBJ2-1 and V is TRBV9; TRBD2 aligns across 15 bases. Germline trimming cut 3 bases from V and 4 bases from J; bases unmatched to any gene: 17. This CDR3 comprises 21 residues. Germline V gives CDR1 SGDLS, CDR2 YYNGEE. The chain's CDR3 is CASSAPGTSGRPPHIYNEQFF. The DNA of the CDR3 is TGTGCCAGCAGCGCCCCCGGGACTAGCGGGAGGCCCCCCCATATATACAATGAGCAGTTCTTC.

This chain connects TRBV4-1 to TRBJ2-3; D gene ambiguous. CDR3 length equals 16 residues. Trimming removed 0 bases from V and 7 bases from J, with 17 bases in between. The V gene's germline CDR1 is MGHRA and CDR2 YSYEKL. The CDR3 loop reads CASSQDLTESVHTQYF. The DNA of the CDR3 is TGCGCCAGCAGCCAAGATCTAACAGAAAGCGTTCATACGCAGTATTTT.

The J gene is TRBJ2-2, the V gene TRBV11-2, with D maybe TRBD1 (5 bases). The CDR3 is 15 amino acids. The V end was cut by 5 bases, the J end by 7 bases, with 17 bases between. Per the germline V gene, CDR1 is SGHAT and CDR2 is FQNNGV. CDR3 bases: TGTGCCAGCAGCGCCATAAGGACAATGAGCGGGGAGCTGTTTTTT. This translates into CASSAIRTMSGELFF.

On this clone: At the DNA level, this CDR3 is encoded by other sequences in the same sample as well. This sequence joins TRBV28 and TRBJ2-6; no clear D. Germline-derived CDR1 and CDR2 are MDHEN and SYDVKM. The CDR3 has 13 residues. V was trimmed by 1 base and J by 2 bases, leaving 0 bases between them. The CDR3 region is CASSLSGANVLTF. In DNA, the CDR3 is TGTGCCAGCAGTTTATCTGGGGCCAACGTCCTGACTTTC.

The J gene is TRBJ1-1, the V gene TRBV6-5; a possible D gene is TRBD1 (5 bases). This CDR3 has 13 residues. In germline, CDR1 is MNHEY, CDR2 SVGAGI. Trimming cost V 6 bases and J 6 bases, with 14 bases left between them. CDR3 DNA sequence: TGTGCCAGCAGATCACGGGCGGGGGCTGAAGCTTTCTTT. Translating gives CASRSRAGAEAFF.

As concerns this clone: Other DNA sequences within the sample encode an identical CDR3. V is TRBV25-1 and J is TRBJ2-7; D call uncertain. The CDR3 has 11 residues. Trimming stripped 3 bases from V and 3 bases from J, with 3 bases between. CDR1 and CDR2 (germline): MGHDK, SYGVNS. This CDR3 is CASSDFYEQYF. As DNA, the CDR3 is TGTGCCAGCAGTGATTTCTACGAGCAGTACTTC.

In DNA form, the CDR3 reads TGCGCCAGCAGCCAGGCCTCTTCTGGGACTAATGAAAAACTGTTTTTT. This encodes CASSQASSGTNEKLFF. The rearrangement uses TRBV4-3 and TRBJ1-4; D not certain. Per the germline V gene, CDR1 is LGHNA and CDR2 is YSLEER. The V end lost 3 bases, the J end lost 2 bases, and 13 bases lay between the germline ends. The length of the CDR3 is 16 residues.

The V and J genes are TRBV30 and TRBJ2-5, with unresolved D. The germline V gene encodes CDR1 GTSNPN and CDR2 SVGIG (reference sequence). This CDR3 contains 11 residues. Trimming cost V 2 bases and J 4 bases, with 5 bases left between them. CDR3 loop: CAWSILETQYF. CDR3 DNA sequence: TGTGCCTGGAGTATCCTAGAGACCCAGTACTTC.

The rearrangement joins TRBV18 to TRBJ2-7; 8 bases are shared with TRBD1. The germline gives CDR1 KGHSH, CDR2 LQKENI. V was pared by 3 bases and J by 0 bases, with 7 bases of the junction left unmatched. The CDR3 covers 16 residues. DNA of the CDR3: TGTGCCAGCTCACCCCCCGTTGGGACAGGCTCCTACGAGCAGTACTTC. Its protein is CASSPPVGTGSYEQYF.

Only one count was recorded for this clone. The chain uses TRBV15 and TRBJ2-3; TRBD1 might be the D (5 bases). The CDR3 contains 16 residues. CDR1 and CDR2 from the germline V gene are LNHNV and YYDKDF (reference sequence). V shed 1 base and J shed 1 base, with 12 bases lying between them. The CDR3 sequence is CATSRGVGRGTDTQYF. DNA for the CDR3: TGTGCCACCAGCAGAGGAGTGGGCAGGGGCACAGATACGCAGTATTTT.

This chain links TRBV7-5 with TRBJ2-5; TRBD1, the table's D call, lacks a check against the DNA. TRBV7-5 is a pseudogene segment. The CDR3 runs 15 residues. The CDR3 DNA is TGTGTCAGAAGCCCAGGAAACAGGGGGCGTGAGACCCAGTACTTC. Amino acids: CVRSPGNRGRETQYF.

The chain combines TRBV5-1 with TRBJ2-5; tentative D call: TRBD1 (5 bases). The germline V gene has CDR1 SGHRS and CDR2 YFSETQ. The V and J ends lost 3 bases and 1 base respectively, with 10 bases between them. The CDR3 totals 14 residues. The chain's CDR3 is CASSYRQIQETQYF. DNA of the CDR3: TGCGCCAGCAGCTACCGACAGATCCAAGAGACCCAGTACTTC.

The rearrangement links TRBV4-1 to TRBJ2-7; a weak D match, TRBD1 (7 bases). Trimming took 4 bases from V and 3 from J, leaving 19 bases between them. Per germline, CDR1 MGHRA and CDR2 YSYEKL. The CDR3 is 16 amino acids. As DNA, the CDR3 is TGCGCCAGCAGCCCCGATCAGGCAGGGGGGCACTACGAGCAGTACTTC. Residues: CASSPDQAGGHYEQYF.

The chain is built from TRBV6-5 and TRBJ2-5; D is unresolved. Germline loops: CDR1 MNHEY, CDR2 SVGAGI. The CDR3 contains 15 residues. Between the trimmed V and J ends, which lost 2 bases and 5 bases, there was a span of 15 bases. The CDR3: CASSYALQRRETQYF. CDR3 DNA: TGTGCCAGCAGTTACGCCCTGCAAAGAAGGGAGACCCAGTACTTC.

The CDR3 nucleotides are TGCGCCAGCAGGGCGGACTCTACGACCTACGAGCAGTACTTC. It codes for CASRADSTTYEQYF. The chain links TRBV10-1 to TRBJ2-7; TRBD2 is a possible D gene (5 bases). The CDR3 totals 14 residues. In germline, CDR1 is WNHNN, CDR2 SYGVQD (reference sequence). V gave up 6 bases and J gave up 2 bases, with 14 bases separating them.

The chain recombines TRBV11-2 with TRBJ2-4; perhaps D is TRBD1 or TRBD2 (6 bases each). CDR1 is SGHAT and CDR2 is FQNNGV in the germline V gene. The CDR3 length is 14 residues. V was cut by 1 base and J by 7 bases, with 11 bases left in between. The CDR3 protein is CASSLAGEVNIQYF. The CDR3 nucleotides read TGTGCCAGCAGCTTAGCAGGGGAGGTGAACATTCAGTACTTC.

The chain recombines TRBV28 with TRBJ2-3; no clear D. V dropped 6 bases and J dropped 2 bases, with 9 bases sitting between them. This CDR3 is built from 13 residues. Per germline, CDR1 MDHEN and CDR2 SYDVKM. The CDR3, as DNA: TGTGCCAGCAGCCCCCCTAACACAGATACGCAGTATTTT. As protein: CASSPPNTDTQYF.

This clone was recorded only once. V usage is TRBV14 and J usage is TRBJ2-1; D is undetermined. This CDR3 has 13 amino acids. Looked up from germline, CDR1 is SGHDN and CDR2 is FVKESK. The V end lost 1 base, the J end lost 9 bases, and 10 bases lay between the germline ends. CDR3 residues: CASSQALVGEQFF. As DNA, the CDR3 is TGTGCCAGCAGCCAAGCGCTAGTCGGTGAGCAGTTCTTC.